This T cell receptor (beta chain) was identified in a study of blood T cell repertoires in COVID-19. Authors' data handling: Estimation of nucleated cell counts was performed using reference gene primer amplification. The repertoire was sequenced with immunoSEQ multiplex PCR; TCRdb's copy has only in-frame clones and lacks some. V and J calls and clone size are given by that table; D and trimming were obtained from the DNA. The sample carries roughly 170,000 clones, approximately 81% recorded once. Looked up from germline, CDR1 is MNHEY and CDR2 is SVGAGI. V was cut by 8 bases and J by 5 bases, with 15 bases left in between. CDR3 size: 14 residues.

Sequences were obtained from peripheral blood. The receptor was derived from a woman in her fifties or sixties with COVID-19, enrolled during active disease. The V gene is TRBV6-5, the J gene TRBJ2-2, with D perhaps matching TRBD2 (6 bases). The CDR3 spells CASLTEGGTGELFF. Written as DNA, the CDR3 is TGTGCCAGCCTGACTGAAGGAGGGACCGGGGAGCTGTTTTTT.